Listed here are 20 T cell receptor beta chains from one sample, sequenced in a study of cytomegalovirus exposure and HLA in healthy donors. The PCR made use of 60 Vbeta and 13 Jbeta primers. Profiled with immunoSEQ multiplex PCR; TCRdb holds only in-frame clones, not every one. The table records about 180,000 clones, over 70% of them present only once. The sample comprised PBMCs. These receptors were taken from a woman between 45 and 60 years old in good health and CMV-seronegative.

This chain joins TRBV5-1 and TRBJ2-5; 14 bases are shared with TRBD2. V lost 4 bases and J lost 4; bases outside the gene matches: 9. The length of the CDR3 is 17 residues. Looked up from germline, CDR1 is SGHRS and CDR2 is YFSETQ. DNA for the CDR3: TGCGCCAGCAGCGCCGGGACTAGCGGGAGTTTAGGAGAGACCCAGTACTTC. Its protein product is CASSAGTSGSLGETQYF.

The chain couples TRBV28 to TRBJ1-1, with D possibly TRBD1 on 6 matching bases. The CDR3 consists of 12 residues. CDR1 and CDR2 from the germline V gene are MDHEN and SYDVKM. The germline V and J ends were trimmed by 3 bases and 8 bases, with 10 bases remaining between them. The CDR3 sequence is CASSFLTGEAFF. The CDR3 region has the DNA TGTGCCAGCAGTTTCCTAACAGGGGAAGCTTTCTTT.

The rearrangement links TRBV5-4 to TRBJ1-1; 7 nucleotides agree with TRBD1. Germline assignment: CDR1 SGHNT and CDR2 YYREEE (reference sequence). This CDR3 is 15 amino acids long. The V segment lost 3 bases and the J segment 4 bases; nucleotides outside the gene matches: 9. This chain's CDR3 is CASSYTTGMGTEAFF. CDR3 DNA: TGTGCCAGCAGCTACACGACAGGGATGGGCACTGAAGCTTTCTTT.

V and J are TRBV27 and TRBJ2-7; 7 bases match TRBD2. Trimming at V came to 7 bases and at J to 6 bases, leaving 6 bases not matched to a gene. Germline assignment: CDR1 MNHEY and CDR2 SMNVEV (reference sequence). This CDR3 spans 12 amino acids. Here the CDR3 reads CASNGGISEQYF. The CDR3 DNA follows: TGTGCCAGCAACGGGGGGATCTCCGAGCAGTACTTC.

The V gene is TRBV19, the J gene TRBJ1-1; unclear D gene. This CDR3 comprises 8 residues. Germline values: CDR1 LNHDA, CDR2 SQIVND (reference sequence). The CDR3 DNA reads TGTATCGACACTGAAGCTTTCTTT. It codes for CIDTEAFF.

J is TRBJ1-2 and V is TRBV4-1, with a possible D match to TRBD1 (6 bases). The germline CDR1 and CDR2 sequences are MGHRA and YSYEKL. This CDR3 contains 16 residues. Trimming took off 0 bases at V and 1 base at J, with 12 bases between the two ends. In DNA form, the CDR3 reads TGCGCCAGCAGCCAAGAATCAACAGGGCGTAACTATGGCTACACCTTC. Translated: CASSQESTGRNYGYTF.

V usage is TRBV10-3 and J usage is TRBJ2-3; TRBD2 matches 13 bases. Germline-derived CDR1 and CDR2 are ENHRY and SYGVKD. V was pared by 6 bases and J by 2 bases, with 5 bases of the junction left unmatched. The CDR3 extends over 16 amino acids. The CDR3 loop reads CAISPLAGGHTDTQYF. CDR3 nucleotide sequence: TGTGCCATCAGCCCACTAGCGGGGGGGCACACAGATACGCAGTATTTT.

The rearrangement links TRBV30 to TRBJ1-3; tentative D call: TRBD1 (5 bases). Deletions cut 1 base from V and 11 bases from J, with 9 bases between. The CDR3 extends over 11 amino acids. CDR1 and CDR2 from the germline V gene are GTSNPN and SVGIG (reference sequence). The CDR3 DNA sequence: TGTGCCTGGAGTGGGGGGGTGGCCATATATTTT. Translating it yields CAWSGGVAIYF.

This chain links TRBV2 with TRBJ1-2; 10 bases align to TRBD1. With V trimmed by 4 bases and J by 1 base, 0 bases remained unmatched. This CDR3 comprises 14 residues. CDR1 and CDR2 (germline): SNHLY, FYNNEI. The CDR3 sequence is CASSGTGGNYGYTF. The CDR3 DNA sequence: TGTGCCAGCAGTGGGACAGGGGGTAACTATGGCTACACCTTC. Full variable domain (rest looked up from reference TRBV2 and TRBJ1-2): EPEVTQTPSHQVTQMGQEVILRCVPISNHLYFYWYRQILGQKVEFLVSFYNNEISEKSEIFDDQFSVERPDGSNFTLKIRSTKLEDSAMYFCASSGTGGNYGYTFGSGTRLTVV.

This sequence joins TRBV2 and TRBJ2-3; 7 positions match TRBD2. The length of the CDR3 is 14 residues. V lost 2 bases and J lost 9; bases outside the gene matches: 8. The germline CDR1 and CDR2 sequences are SNHLY and FYNNEI. CDR3 DNA: TGTGCCAGCAGTGAATCTAGCGGCCGGGGCACGCAGTATTTT. Amino acids: CASSESSGRGTQYF.

The sample holds one count of this clone. The rearrangement links TRBV5-1 to TRBJ2-3; TRBD2 matches at 11 bases. The V gene end was trimmed by 4 bases and the J gene end by 1 base; junction bases not matched to a gene: 5. The CDR3 spans 16 residues. Germline V gives CDR1 SGHRS, CDR2 YFSETQ. The CDR3 loop reads CASSPGTSGGTDTQYF. In nucleotides, the CDR3 is TGCGCCAGCAGCCCGGGGACTAGCGGAGGCACAGATACGCAGTATTTT.

The chain is built from TRBV27 and TRBJ1-2; no clear D. Germline V gene sequence: CDR1 MNHEY, CDR2 SMNVEV (reference sequence). V shed 5 bases and J shed 2 bases, with 18 bases lying between them. CDR3 size: 16 residues. CDR3 loop: CASSPRFHGGNYGYTF. CDR3 nucleotide sequence: TGTGCCAGCAGTCCTCGATTCCACGGCGGAAACTATGGCTACACCTTC.

This chain joins TRBV10-1 and TRBJ2-2; D is unclear. The CDR3 consists of 12 residues. Germline lookup yields CDR1 WNHNN and CDR2 SYGVQD (reference sequence). The germline V and J ends were trimmed by 0 bases and 8 bases, with 4 bases remaining between them. CDR3 loop: CASSESTGELFF. Here the CDR3 DNA reads TGCGCCAGCAGTGAGTCGACAGGGGAGCTGTTTTTT.

V and J are TRBV2 and TRBJ2-3, with TRBD2 matching over 12 bases. The V gene end was trimmed by 7 bases and the J gene end by 0 bases; junction bases not matched to a gene: 17. The CDR3 length is 20 residues. Germline V CDR1 and CDR2: SNHLY, FYNNEI. CDR3 DNA: TGTGCCAGCACGGGTTGGGCTAGACTAGCGGGAGTTGGGAGCACAGATACGCAGTATTTT. Its translation: CASTGWARLAGVGSTDTQYF.

The rearrangement joins TRBV9 to TRBJ2-2; the D gene is possibly TRBD2 (5 bases). Germline CDR1 SGDLS, CDR2 YYNGEE. This CDR3 is built from 15 residues. V lost 0 bases, J lost 1 base, and 7 bases lay in between. CDR3 sequence reads: CASSVESGNTGELFF. CDR3 bases: TGTGCCAGCAGCGTAGAGAGCGGGAACACCGGGGAGCTGTTTTTT. Using reference TRBV9 and TRBJ2-2 for the parts outside the CDR3, the full variable domain is DSGVTQTPKHLITATGQRVTLRCSPRSGDLSVYWYQQSLDQGLQFLIQYYNGEERAKGNILERFSAQQFPDLHSELNLSSLELGDSALYFCASSVESGNTGELFFGEGSRLTVL.

This chain uses TRBV5-6 with TRBJ2-2, with 8 bases aligning to TRBD1. V lost 2 bases and J lost 6; bases outside the gene matches: 6. CDR1 and CDR2 (germline): SGHDT, YYEEEE. The CDR3 contains 15 residues. CDR3 DNA sequence: TGTGCCAGCAGCTTTGGGCAGGGGGCCTCCGGGGAGCTGTTTTTT. Its protein is CASSFGQGASGELFF. The variable domain in full, with the rest retrieved from reference TRBV5-6 and TRBJ2-2, is DAGVTQSPTHLIKTRGQQVTLRCSPKSGHDTVSWYQQALGQGPQFIFQYYEEEERQRGNFPDRFSGHQFPNYSSELNVNALLLGDSALYLCASSFGQGASGELFFGEGSRLTVL.

This clone was seen only a few times. J is TRBJ2-3 and V is TRBV15; tentatively, D is TRBD2 (5 bases). Trimming removed 1 base from V and 0 bases from J, with 8 bases in between. This CDR3 is 15 amino acids long. The germline V gene encodes CDR1 LNHNV and CDR2 YYDKDF (reference sequence). The CDR3 DNA reads as TGTGCCACCAGCAGAGGGGAGACTAGCACAGATACGCAGTATTTT. Protein: CATSRGETSTDTQYF.

This chain connects TRBV30 to TRBJ2-5; 9 bases align to TRBD1. The better agreement between TRBJ2-7 and the DNA end casts doubt on the J call. CDR1 is GTSNPN, CDR2 SVGIG, per germline (reference sequence). This CDR3 has 13 amino acids. CDR3 coding DNA: TGTGCCTGGAGTGTCCGGGACAGGGACGAGCAGTACTTC. It codes for CAWSVRDRDEQYF.

The gene calls are TRBV9 and TRBJ1-3; D is uncertain. The V gene lost 4 bases and the J gene lost 0 bases, with 17 bases spanning the gap. The CDR3 contains 17 residues. Looked up from germline, CDR1 is SGDLS and CDR2 is YYNGEE. The CDR3 nucleotides are TGTGCCAGCAGCTTGCTAGGCGGGTTCCTCTCTGGAAACACCATATATTTT. Its protein is CASSLLGGFLSGNTIYF.

This chain uses TRBV6-6 with TRBJ2-3; TRBD2 agrees at 7 bases. Germline V gene data show CDR1 as MNHNY and CDR2 as SVGAGI (reference sequence). This CDR3 is 16 amino acids long. Unmatched junction bases numbered 12, after V lost 4 bases and J lost 5 bases. The CDR3 loop is CASSSYAAGEGDTQYF. The CDR3 DNA sequence: TGTGCCAGCAGTTCTTATGCGGCGGGAGAGGGAGATACGCAGTATTTT.